The 32 T cell receptor beta chains below were found in one sample sequenced in a study of cytomegalovirus exposure and HLA in healthy donors. The PCR used 60 Vbeta and 13 Jbeta primers. Using immunoSEQ multiplex PCR, the repertoire was profiled, and TCRdb retains in-frame clones only, with some absent. The sample records 130,000 or so clones, 60% to 80% being singletons. Sequencing was done on a sample of PBMCs. Receptors originate from a man aged 40-49 years in good health and CMV-seronegative.

This chain uses TRBV6-5 with TRBJ1-1; 9 bases are shared with TRBD1. Germline V CDR1 and CDR2: MNHEY, SVGAGI. The length of the CDR3 is 14 residues. J was trimmed by 3 bases and V by 6 bases; bases with no gene match: 5. The CDR3 bases are TGTGCCAGCAGCTTTGGGACAGGGTACACTGAAGCTTTCTTT. This codes for CASSFGTGYTEAFF.

This rearrangement joins TRBV7-6 to TRBJ2-1; possible D gene TRBD1, 6 bases. Deletions cut 4 bases from V and 0 bases from J, with 16 bases between. CDR1 and CDR2 (germline): SGHVS, FNYEAQ. The CDR3 loop spans 17 amino acids. CDR3 in amino acids: CASSYRSQGSSYNEQFF. The CDR3 nucleotides are TGTGCCAGCAGCTACCGCTCCCAGGGGAGCTCCTACAATGAGCAGTTCTTC.

The J gene is TRBJ2-7, the V gene TRBV6-7; D remains unclear. TRBV6-7 is reported as an ORF; its role is uncertain. Trimming stripped 7 bases from V and 1 base from J, with 17 bases between. This CDR3 spans 15 amino acids. The CDR3 sequence: CASNSLAERSYEQYF. The CDR3 bases are TGTGCCAGCAACTCCCTCGCGGAGAGGTCCTACGAGCAGTACTTC.

V and J are TRBV6-6 and TRBJ2-5; 10 positions agree with TRBD1. Judging by the DNA end, TRBJ2-7 fits better; the J call may be wrong. CDR1 and CDR2 from the germline V gene are MNHNY and SVGAGI (reference sequence). The CDR3 is 14 amino acids. For the CDR3, the DNA is TGTGCCAGCAACCGACAGGGGGCTGGTTACGAGCAGTACTTC. Its protein is CASNRQGAGYEQYF.

The V call is TRBV5-1, the J call TRBJ1-2, with D unclear. Trimming took 0 bases from V and 8 from J, leaving 17 bases between them. The CDR3 is made up of 15 amino acids. Germline V CDR1 and CDR2: SGHRS, YFSETQ. CDR3 amino acids: CASSLGGVEGRGYTF. The CDR3 coding sequence is TGCGCCAGCAGCTTGGGGGGAGTAGAAGGGCGCGGCTACACCTTC.

This CDR3 reads CASTRGLGVTDTQYF. In DNA, the CDR3 is TGTGCCAGCACGAGGGGGCTCGGTGTAACAGATACGCAGTATTTT. The J gene is TRBJ2-3, the V gene TRBV27; 7 positions match TRBD1. The ends lost 7 bases at V and 3 bases at J; junction bases unmatched: 10. Germline CDR1 reads MNHEY; CDR2 reads SMNVEV (reference sequence). The CDR3 is 15 residues long.

The V and J genes are TRBV5-4 and TRBJ2-1, with D tentatively TRBD1 (6 bases). The length of the CDR3 is 14 residues. Trimming shortened V by 3 bases and J by 6 bases, and 13 bases separated the two germline ends. CDR1 SGHNT and CDR2 YYREEE come from the germline V gene (reference sequence). For the CDR3, the DNA is TGTGCCAGCAGCTCGGGACACTATAGCAATGAGCAGTTCTTC. Protein product: CASSSGHYSNEQFF.

This chain links TRBV7-9 with TRBJ2-3; TRBD1 aligns across 7 bases. The CDR3 covers 14 residues. Per the germline V gene, CDR1 is SEHNR and CDR2 is FQNEAQ (reference sequence). The V segment lost 1 base and the J segment 8 bases; nucleotides outside the gene matches: 6. CDR3 DNA sequence: TGTGCCAGCAGCTTAGAGACAGGGAAGGCTACGCAGTATTTT. As protein: CASSLETGKATQYF.

This clone was seen a few times. This chain joins TRBV4-3 and TRBJ2-2, with D unclear. V lost 2 bases and J 0 bases, leaving 10 bases between the germline ends. CDR3 length: 16 amino acids. Per germline, CDR1 LGHNA and CDR2 YSLEER. CDR3 nucleotides: TGCGCCAGCAGCCAACGAATAGCATCGAACACCGGGGAGCTGTTTTTT. It yields the protein CASSQRIASNTGELFF.

The gene calls are TRBV29-1 and TRBJ2-7; 9 bases map to TRBD2. V trimming: 4 bases; J trimming: 4 bases; junction bases outside the gene matches: 8. Germline V gives CDR1 SQVTM, CDR2 ANQGSEA. The CDR3 runs to 14 residues. CDR3 protein: CSVGGPSGGYEQYF. CDR3 bases: TGCAGCGTTGGGGGGCCGAGCGGGGGGTACGAGCAGTACTTC.

The chain recombines TRBV13 with TRBJ1-1; D remains unclear. CDR3 length: 11 amino acids. CDR1 is PRHDT, CDR2 FYEKMQ, per germline (reference sequence). V lost 7 bases and J lost 8, with 11 bases in between. The CDR3 reads CASKASNEAFF. For the CDR3, the DNA is TGTGCCAGCAAAGCCTCGAACGAAGCTTTCTTT.

This clone was seen more than once but under ten times. This chain connects TRBV5-1 to TRBJ2-1; 11 bases map to TRBD2. In germline, CDR1 is SGHRS, CDR2 YFSETQ. The CDR3 has 20 residues. Trimming removed 0 bases from V and 1 base from J; junction bases left unmatched: 12. The DNA for the CDR3 is TGCGCCAGCAGCTTGGAAGGTAGCGGGGGGGCTTTTGGTTCCTACAATGAGCAGTTCTTC. Amino acids: CASSLEGSGGAFGSYNEQFF.

This sequence joins TRBV7-2 and TRBJ2-1, with D tentatively TRBD2 (5 bases). V was trimmed by 2 bases and J by 3 bases, leaving 11 bases between them. The CDR3 sequence is 15 residues long. Germline CDR1 and CDR2: SGHTA and FQGNSA. CDR3: CASSLPSTNYNEQFF. CDR3 coding DNA: TGTGCCAGCAGCTTACCTAGCACCAACTACAATGAGCAGTTCTTC.

The chain is built from TRBV5-1 and TRBJ1-2, with 7 bases that match TRBD1. From germline, CDR1 is SGHRS and CDR2 YFSETQ. The ends lost 4 bases at V and 3 bases at J; junction bases unmatched: 3. The CDR3 runs to 13 residues. In DNA, the CDR3 is TGCGCCAGCAGCCTGGGGACAGACTATGGCTACACCTTC. Translated: CASSLGTDYGYTF. Full variable domain (missing parts from reference TRBV5-1 and TRBJ1-2): KAGVTQTPRYLIKTRGQQVTLSCSPISGHRSVSWYQQTPGQGLQFLFEYFSETQRNKGNFPGRFSGRQFSNSRSEMNVSTLELGDSALYLCASSLGTDYGYTFGSGTRLTVV.

CDR3 nucleotide sequence: TGTGCCAGTAGTACCTTAACGGACTCTCAGCCCCAGCATTTT. Translated: CASSTLTDSQPQHF. The chain is built from TRBV19 and TRBJ1-5; D not certain. The CDR3 has 14 residues. Germline-derived CDR1 and CDR2 are LNHDA and SQIVND (reference sequence). V was cut by 4 bases and J by 6 bases, with 13 bases left in between.

This sequence joins TRBV7-6 and TRBJ1-6, with TRBD1 matching 7 bases. Trimming took 5 bases from V and 9 from J; bases not matched to a gene: 16. There are 17 residues in the CDR3. Germline CDR1 reads SGHVS; CDR2 reads FNYEAQ. The DNA for the CDR3 is TGTGCCAGCAGCCCCGGAACAATAGGGGGCTCCAGTTCACCCCTCCACTTT. It codes for CASSPGTIGGSSSPLHF.

This clone has just a few counts. The chain has TRBV6-4 and TRBJ2-1; 10 nucleotides match TRBD1. CDR1 MRHNA and CDR2 SNTAGT come from the germline V gene. The J segment lost 4 bases and the V segment lost 4 bases, leaving 1 base of the junction unmatched. This CDR3 spans 14 amino acids. CDR3 nucleotides: TGTGCCAGCAGTGCGGGACAGGGGTACAATGAGCAGTTCTTC. It encodes CASSAGQGYNEQFF.

The CDR3 here is CASSPGTGNGYTF. CDR3 coding DNA: TGTGCCAGCAGCCCCGGGACAGGGAACGGCTACACCTTC. V is TRBV2 and J is TRBJ1-2; 9 nucleotides align to TRBD1. CDR3 length: 13 residues. Per the germline V gene, CDR1 is SNHLY and CDR2 is FYNNEI. V shed 6 bases and J 8 bases; nucleotides not matched to a gene: 7.

V and J are TRBV28 and TRBJ1-1; 10 nucleotides match TRBD1. V lost 5 bases to trimming and J lost 7 bases; unmatched junction nucleotides: 7. The CDR3 contains 14 residues. Germline values: CDR1 MDHEN, CDR2 SYDVKM. The CDR3 sequence: CASSTATGGGEAFF. CDR3 sequence (DNA): TGTGCCAGCAGTACAGCGACAGGGGGCGGTGAAGCTTTCTTT.

To note about this clone: Other DNA sequences from this sample encode an identical CDR3 as well. The V gene is TRBV28, the J gene TRBJ2-7, with D maybe TRBD2 (6 bases). Germline V lookup: CDR1 MDHEN, CDR2 SYDVKM. This CDR3 has 13 amino acids. Trimming left V 3 bases short and J 2 bases short, with 8 bases between. The CDR3 here is CASSLGGTYEQYF. CDR3 nucleotides: TGTGCCAGCAGTTTGGGGGGAACCTACGAGCAGTACTTC.

The table lists this clone with a count of one. The gene calls are TRBV7-8 and TRBJ1-3; a possible D gene is TRBD1 (6 bases). Germline CDR1 is SGHVS and CDR2 is FQNEAQ. The ends were cut back, 6 bases at V and 4 bases at J, with 16 bases in the middle. This CDR3 region has 15 residues. CDR3 nucleotide sequence: TGTGCCAGCAGTTCAAGGGGGAGAGAAGGAAACACCATATATTTT. Protein sequence: CASSSRGREGNTIYF.

This chain connects TRBV7-8 to TRBJ1-2, with 9 bases matching TRBD1. Germline loops: CDR1 SGHVS, CDR2 FQNEAQ. This CDR3 is 15 amino acids long. After removal of 1 base from V and 8 bases from J, the junction contained 8 bases not matched to a gene. CDR3 residues: CASSLEDRGIRGYTF. The CDR3, as DNA: TGTGCCAGCAGCTTAGAGGACAGGGGTATAAGGGGCTACACCTTC.

J is TRBJ2-5 and V is TRBV6-6; the match to TRBD1 covers 7 bases. The DNA matches TRBJ2-7 better at its end, which makes the J call doubtful. Germline lookup yields CDR1 MNHNY and CDR2 SVGAGI (reference sequence). The CDR3 extends over 15 amino acids. This CDR3 is CASSYATGASYEQYF. In nucleotides, the CDR3 is TGTGCCAGCAGTTACGCTACAGGGGCCTCCTACGAGCAGTACTTC.

This clone appeared a single time. The genes are TRBV19 and TRBJ1-2; a possible D gene is TRBD1 (6 bases). V shed 2 bases and J shed 2 bases, with 12 bases lying between them. The CDR3 extends over 15 amino acids. Germline CDR1 LNHDA, CDR2 SQIVND (reference sequence). The CDR3 sequence: CASSISGGRNYGYTF. The CDR3 DNA reads as TGTGCCAGTAGTATAAGCGGGGGGCGAAACTATGGCTACACCTTC.

This clone was counted a few times. The chain joins TRBV29-1 to TRBJ1-1; no clear D. The CDR3 loop spans 13 amino acids. CDR1 is SQVTM and CDR2 is ANQGSEA in the germline V gene. V lost 5 bases and J lost 1, with 11 bases in between. This CDR3 reads CSVQRQSNTEAFF. The DNA for the CDR3 is TGCAGCGTTCAGCGGCAATCGAACACTGAAGCTTTCTTT.

The chain joins TRBV11-2 to TRBJ2-7, with a weak D call TRBD1 (6 bases). Germline lookup yields CDR1 SGHAT and CDR2 FQNNGV. The CDR3 is made up of 14 amino acids. The germline V and J ends were trimmed by 3 bases and 3 bases, with 12 bases remaining between them. This CDR3 is CASSLFTGNYEQYF. The CDR3 DNA reads as TGTGCCAGCAGCTTGTTTACAGGGAACTACGAGCAGTACTTC.

The chain is built from TRBV27 and TRBJ1-5, with TRBD1 as a possible D gene (5 bases). With 5 bases removed from V and 5 bases from J, the gap between germline ends came to 19 bases. The CDR3 sequence is 16 residues long. From germline, CDR1 is MNHEY and CDR2 SMNVEV (reference sequence). The CDR3 bases are TGTGCCAGCAGTCCGTGGGCCCTCCGGGGGGATCAGCCCCAGCATTTT. This codes for CASSPWALRGDQPQHF.

The J gene is TRBJ2-5, the V gene TRBV6-1; 11 bases are a match to TRBD2. TRBJ2-7 explains the end of the DNA better; the J call may be wrong. The CDR3 extends over 16 amino acids. Germline lookup yields CDR1 MNHNS and CDR2 SASEGT. In DNA, the CDR3 is TGTGCCAGCAGTGCCGGGGGGACTAGCGGCTCCTACGAGCAGTACTTC. The encoded protein is CASSAGGTSGSYEQYF.

This clone was observed a single time. This rearrangement joins TRBV5-5 to TRBJ2-7; weak D call: TRBD1 (6 bases). The CDR3 loop spans 15 amino acids. The ends were cut back, 1 base at V and 2 bases at J, with 13 bases in the middle. CDR1 and CDR2 (germline): SGHKS, YYEKEE (reference sequence). CDR3 in amino acids: CASSLSAGATYEQYF. CDR3 nucleotides: TGTGCCAGCAGCTTGTCGGCAGGGGCTACCTACGAGCAGTACTTC.

This clone was seen once. The gene calls are TRBV28 and TRBJ1-4, with 11 bases lining up with TRBD1. The CDR3 loop spans 15 amino acids. Germline V gives CDR1 MDHEN, CDR2 SYDVKM. Unmatched junction bases numbered 7, after V lost 5 bases and J lost 8 bases. CDR3 DNA sequence: TGTGCCAGCAGTCTCCCGGGACAGGGGGGCGAAAAACTGTTTTTT. It yields the protein CASSLPGQGGEKLFF.

The chain uses TRBV29-1 and TRBJ1-5, with 10 bases matching TRBD1. Losses at the gene ends were 1 base for V and 2 bases for J; bases not matched to a gene: 2. CDR1 SQVTM and CDR2 ANQGSEA come from the germline V gene. This CDR3 is 15 amino acids long. This chain's CDR3 is CSVEVGTGGNQPQHF. In nucleotides, the CDR3 is TGCAGCGTTGAAGTAGGGACAGGGGGCAATCAGCCCCAGCATTTT.

This clone was counted only a few times. The chain employs TRBV29-1 and TRBJ2-1; D is possibly TRBD1 (5 bases). This CDR3 comprises 13 residues. The V and J ends lost 6 bases and 0 bases respectively, with 9 bases between them. Germline CDR1 and CDR2: SQVTM and ANQGSEA. The CDR3 sequence is CSVRQSSYNEQFF. The CDR3, as DNA: TGCAGCGTAAGACAGAGCTCCTACAATGAGCAGTTCTTC.